This entry is about one T cell receptor (beta chain). Germline-derived CDR1 and CDR2 are SGHDN and FVKESK. The ends were cut back, 0 bases at V and 0 bases at J, with 8 bases in the middle. The CDR3 sequence is 15 residues long. The data belong to a study of technical replicates of blood from four donors. Produced via immunoSEQ multiplex PCR; TCRdb's table is partial and in-frame only. The sample holds under 95,000 clones, just under 95% seen once. Sequenced sample: T cells isolated from PBMCs. This TCR derives from a human donor in good health. J is TRBJ1-2 and V is TRBV14, with no clear D. CDR3 DNA: TGTGCCAGCAGCCAAGATCGAGTAGCTAACTATGGCTACACCTTC. Translation: CASSQDRVANYGYTF.